Presented here are 5 T cell receptor beta chains from one specimen sequenced in a study of cytomegalovirus exposure and HLA in healthy donors. PCR used 60 Vbeta primers and 13 Jbeta primers. Here immunoSEQ multiplex PCR was the method, and the copy in TCRdb shows in-frame clones only, minus some. Here the sample spans around 100,000 clones, around 80% being singletons. The source material was PBMCs. The source of these receptors is a middle-aged woman in good health and CMV-seronegative.

This clone has only one observation. This chain uses TRBV28 with TRBJ1-4; D perhaps matches TRBD1 (6 bases). Germline-derived CDR1 and CDR2 are MDHEN and SYDVKM. There are 15 residues in the CDR3. The V gene lost 4 bases and the J gene lost 8 bases, with 17 bases spanning the gap. The CDR3 DNA is TGTGCCAGCAGTTCTATGGACAGTGTCCGCGAAAAACTGTTTTTT. Translating it yields CASSSMDSVREKLFF.

The V gene is TRBV20-1, the J gene TRBJ2-7; D is ambiguous. Trimming left V 6 bases short and J 5 bases short, with 8 bases between. The length of the CDR3 is 10 residues. From germline, CDR1 is DFQATT and CDR2 SNEGSKA (reference sequence). CDR3 nucleotides: TGCAGTGCCCTATCCAACGAGCAGTACTTC. It translates to CSALSNEQYF.

The chain is built from TRBV13 and TRBJ1-2; D is undetermined. Trimming removed 2 bases from V and 6 bases from J, with 13 bases in between. CDR1 and CDR2 from the germline V gene are PRHDT and FYEKMQ (reference sequence). The CDR3 totals 14 residues. The CDR3 loop is CASSLKAGRHGYTF. In DNA form, the CDR3 reads TGTGCCAGCAGCTTAAAGGCAGGCCGGCATGGCTACACCTTC.

This chain joins TRBV4-1 and TRBJ2-5; the D gene is possibly TRBD2 (6 bases). The V end was cut by 1 base, the J end by 5 bases, with 14 bases between. CDR3 length: 15 amino acids. The germline gives CDR1 MGHRA, CDR2 YSYEKL. The DNA for the CDR3 is TGCGCCAGCAGCCAAGGCCTCGGGAGAGAGGAGACCCAGTACTTC. This sequence encodes CASSQGLGREETQYF.

The chain links TRBV11-1 to TRBJ2-4; D not resolved. Germline assignment: CDR1 SGHAT and CDR2 FQDESV (reference sequence). The CDR3 spans 14 residues. Deletions cut 0 bases from V and 6 bases from J, with 9 bases between. Written as DNA, the CDR3 is TGTGCCAGCAGCTTAGCCCAGGCCGGAAACATTCAGTACTTC. It is translated as CASSLAQAGNIQYF.